The table lists the clone carrying this TCR beta chain with a count of one. This sample was taken from a study of Tregs in tolerant kidney transplant recipients. Data came from immunoSEQ multiplex PCR; TCRdb stores just in-frame clones and leaves some out. This sample has 75,000 to 80,000 clones, with around 93% found just once. Trimming cost V 4 bases and J 0 bases, with 15 bases left between them. The CDR3 runs 16 residues. The germline V gene encodes CDR1 SSHAT and CDR2 FNYEAQ (reference sequence). The TCR comes from a human donor who received a combined kidney and bone marrow transplant. The sequences come from Tregs from blood, collected before the transplant. The gene calls are TRBV7-7 and TRBJ1-1, with D possibly TRBD1 on 5 matching bases. CDR3 bases: TGTGCCAGCAGCTCCGGGCAGGGTGGAATGAACACTGAAGCTTTCTTT. Translation: CASSSGQGGMNTEAFF.